Sequencing of this TCR beta chain was carried out in a study of patients and donors after allogeneic stem cell transplantation. The sample holds a few counts of this clonotype. TCRdb re-called the RT-PCR reads with MiXCR, one entry per CDR3 protein. The sample consists of about a million distinct CDR3 sequences, about a sixth of them appearing once. Sequenced: blood, either unsorted or a sorted T cell fraction (not recorded which). The clonotype was recovered from a human donor who was either an allogeneic HSCT recipient or a stem cell or donor lymphocyte infusion donor (not recorded which). It is not recorded whose cells these are; they may come from a transplant donor.

This CDR3 is CAISDNRAKNIQYF. CDR3 sequence (DNA): TGTGCCATCAGTGATAACAGGGCCAAAAACATTCAGTACTTC. V usage is TRBV10-3 and J usage is TRBJ2-4, with a weak D call TRBD1 (5 bases). Trimming removed 3 bases from V and 1 base from J, with 7 bases in between. The CDR3 is made up of 14 amino acids. Germline V gene sequence: CDR1 ENHRY, CDR2 SYGVKD.